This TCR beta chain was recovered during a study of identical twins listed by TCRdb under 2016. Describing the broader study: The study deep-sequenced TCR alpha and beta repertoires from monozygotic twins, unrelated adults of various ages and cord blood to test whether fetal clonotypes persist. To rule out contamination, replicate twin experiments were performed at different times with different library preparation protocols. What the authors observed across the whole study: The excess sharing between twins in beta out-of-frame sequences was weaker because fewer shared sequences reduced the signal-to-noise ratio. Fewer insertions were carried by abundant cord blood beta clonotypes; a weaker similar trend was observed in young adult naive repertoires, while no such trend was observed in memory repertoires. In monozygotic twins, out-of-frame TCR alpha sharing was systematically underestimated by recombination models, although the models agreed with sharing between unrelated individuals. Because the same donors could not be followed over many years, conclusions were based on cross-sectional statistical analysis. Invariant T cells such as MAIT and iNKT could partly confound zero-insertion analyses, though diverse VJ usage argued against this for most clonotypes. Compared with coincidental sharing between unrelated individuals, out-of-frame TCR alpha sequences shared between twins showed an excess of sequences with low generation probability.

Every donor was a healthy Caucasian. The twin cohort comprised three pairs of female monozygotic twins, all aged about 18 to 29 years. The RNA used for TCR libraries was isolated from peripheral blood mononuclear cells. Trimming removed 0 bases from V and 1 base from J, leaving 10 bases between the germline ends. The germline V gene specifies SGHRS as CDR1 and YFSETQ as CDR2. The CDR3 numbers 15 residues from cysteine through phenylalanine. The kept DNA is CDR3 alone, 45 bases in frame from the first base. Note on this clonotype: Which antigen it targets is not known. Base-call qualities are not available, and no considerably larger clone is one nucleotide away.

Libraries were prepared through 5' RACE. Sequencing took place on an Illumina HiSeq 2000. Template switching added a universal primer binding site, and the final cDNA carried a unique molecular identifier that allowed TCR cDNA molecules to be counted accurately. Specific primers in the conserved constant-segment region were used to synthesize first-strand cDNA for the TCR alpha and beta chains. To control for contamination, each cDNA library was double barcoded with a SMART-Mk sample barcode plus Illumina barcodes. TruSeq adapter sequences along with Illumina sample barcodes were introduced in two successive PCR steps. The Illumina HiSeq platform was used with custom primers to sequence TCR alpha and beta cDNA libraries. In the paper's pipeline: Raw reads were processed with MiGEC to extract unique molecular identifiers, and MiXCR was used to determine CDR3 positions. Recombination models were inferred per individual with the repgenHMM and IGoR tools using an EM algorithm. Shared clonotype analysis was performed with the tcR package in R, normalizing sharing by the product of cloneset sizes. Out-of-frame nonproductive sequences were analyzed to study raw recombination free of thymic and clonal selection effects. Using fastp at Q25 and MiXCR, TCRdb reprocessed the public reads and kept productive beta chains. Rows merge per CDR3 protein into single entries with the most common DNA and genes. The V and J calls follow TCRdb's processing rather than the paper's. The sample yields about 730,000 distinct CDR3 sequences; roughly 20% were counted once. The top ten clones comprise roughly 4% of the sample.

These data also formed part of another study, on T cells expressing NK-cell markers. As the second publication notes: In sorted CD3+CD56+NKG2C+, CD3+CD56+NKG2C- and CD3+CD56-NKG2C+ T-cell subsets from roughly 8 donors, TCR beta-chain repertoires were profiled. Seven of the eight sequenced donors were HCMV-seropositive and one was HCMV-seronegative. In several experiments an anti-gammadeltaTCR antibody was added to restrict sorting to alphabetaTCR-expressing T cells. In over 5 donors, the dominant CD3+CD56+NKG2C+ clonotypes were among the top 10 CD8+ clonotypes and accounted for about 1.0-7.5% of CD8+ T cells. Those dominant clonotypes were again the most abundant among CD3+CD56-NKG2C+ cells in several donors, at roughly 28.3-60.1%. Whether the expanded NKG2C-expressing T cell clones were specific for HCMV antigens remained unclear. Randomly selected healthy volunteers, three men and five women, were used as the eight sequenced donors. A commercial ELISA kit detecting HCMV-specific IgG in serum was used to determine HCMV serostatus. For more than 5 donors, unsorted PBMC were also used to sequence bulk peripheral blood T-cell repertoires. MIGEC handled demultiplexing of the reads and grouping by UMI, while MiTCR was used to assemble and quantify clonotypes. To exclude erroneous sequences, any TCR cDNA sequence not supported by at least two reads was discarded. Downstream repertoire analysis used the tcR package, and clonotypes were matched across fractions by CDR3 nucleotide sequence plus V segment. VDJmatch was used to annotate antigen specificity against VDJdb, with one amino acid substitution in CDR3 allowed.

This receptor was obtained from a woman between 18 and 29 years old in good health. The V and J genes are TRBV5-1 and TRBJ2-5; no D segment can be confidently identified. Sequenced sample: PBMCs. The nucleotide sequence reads TGCGCCAGCAGCTTGGTGAATGGTGCCCAAGAGACCCAGTACTTC. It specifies CASSLVNGAQETQYF.